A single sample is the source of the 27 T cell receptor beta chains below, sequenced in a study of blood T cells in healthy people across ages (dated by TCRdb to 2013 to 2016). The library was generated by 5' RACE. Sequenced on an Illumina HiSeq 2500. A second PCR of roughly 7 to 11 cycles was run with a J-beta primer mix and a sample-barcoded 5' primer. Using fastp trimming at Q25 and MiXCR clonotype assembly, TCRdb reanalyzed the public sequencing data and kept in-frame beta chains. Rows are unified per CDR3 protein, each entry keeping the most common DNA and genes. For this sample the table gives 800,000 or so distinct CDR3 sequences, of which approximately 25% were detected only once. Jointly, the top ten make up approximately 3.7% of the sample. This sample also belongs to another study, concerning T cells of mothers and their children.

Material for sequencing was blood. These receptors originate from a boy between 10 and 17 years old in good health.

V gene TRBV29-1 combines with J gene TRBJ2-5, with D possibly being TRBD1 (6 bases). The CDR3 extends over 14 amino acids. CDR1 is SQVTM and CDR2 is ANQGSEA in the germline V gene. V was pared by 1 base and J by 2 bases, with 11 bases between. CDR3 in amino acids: CSVEGQTGQETQYF. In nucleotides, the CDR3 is TGCAGCGTTGAAGGCCAGACAGGACAAGAGACCCAGTACTTC.

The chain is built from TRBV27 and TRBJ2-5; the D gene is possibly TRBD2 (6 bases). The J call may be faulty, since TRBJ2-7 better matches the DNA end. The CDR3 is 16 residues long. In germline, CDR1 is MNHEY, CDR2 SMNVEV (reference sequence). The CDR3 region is CASSPKNGKRVYEQYF. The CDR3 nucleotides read TGTGCCAGCAGTCCGAAGAATGGGAAGCGGGTATACGAGCAGTACTTC.

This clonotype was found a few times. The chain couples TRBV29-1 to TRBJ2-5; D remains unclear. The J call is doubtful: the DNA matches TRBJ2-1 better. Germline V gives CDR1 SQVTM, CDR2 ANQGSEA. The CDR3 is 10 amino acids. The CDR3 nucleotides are TGCAGCGCCTTCTTGGATGAGCAGTTCTTC. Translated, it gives CSAFLDEQFF.

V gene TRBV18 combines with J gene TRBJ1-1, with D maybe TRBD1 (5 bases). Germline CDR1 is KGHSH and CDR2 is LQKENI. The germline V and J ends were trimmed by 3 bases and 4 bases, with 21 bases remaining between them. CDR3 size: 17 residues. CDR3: CASSPDGTGGLGTEAFF. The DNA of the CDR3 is TGTGCCAGCTCACCCGACGGTACAGGCGGCTTGGGCACTGAAGCTTTCTTT.

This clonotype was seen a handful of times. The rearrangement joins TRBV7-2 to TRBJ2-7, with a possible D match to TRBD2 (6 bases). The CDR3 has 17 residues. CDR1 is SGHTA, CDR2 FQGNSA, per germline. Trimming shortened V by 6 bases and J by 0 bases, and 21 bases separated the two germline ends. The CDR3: CASRPMGGGESSYEQYF. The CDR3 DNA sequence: TGTGCCAGCAGGCCGATGGGAGGCGGTGAGTCCTCCTACGAGCAGTACTTC.

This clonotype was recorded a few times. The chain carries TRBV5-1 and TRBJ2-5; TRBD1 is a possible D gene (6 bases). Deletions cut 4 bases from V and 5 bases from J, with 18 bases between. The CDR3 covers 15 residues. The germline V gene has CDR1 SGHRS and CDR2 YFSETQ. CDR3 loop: CASSTGTRAPETQYF. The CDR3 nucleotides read TGCGCCAGCAGCACCGGGACAAGGGCCCCCGAGACCCAGTACTTC.

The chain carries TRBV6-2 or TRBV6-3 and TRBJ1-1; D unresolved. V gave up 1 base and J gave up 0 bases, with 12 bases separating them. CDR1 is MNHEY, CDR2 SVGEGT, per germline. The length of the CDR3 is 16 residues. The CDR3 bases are TGTGCCAGCAGTTACTACTCTGCGGGCTTGAACACTGAAGCTTTCTTT. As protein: CASSYYSAGLNTEAFF.

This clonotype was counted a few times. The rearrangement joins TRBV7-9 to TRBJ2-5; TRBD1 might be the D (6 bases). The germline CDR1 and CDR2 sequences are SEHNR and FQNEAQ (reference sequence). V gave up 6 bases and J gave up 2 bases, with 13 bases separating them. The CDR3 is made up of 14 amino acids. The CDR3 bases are TGTGCCAGCAGGTTTCAGGGGCAACAAGAGACCCAGTACTTC. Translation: CASRFQGQQETQYF.

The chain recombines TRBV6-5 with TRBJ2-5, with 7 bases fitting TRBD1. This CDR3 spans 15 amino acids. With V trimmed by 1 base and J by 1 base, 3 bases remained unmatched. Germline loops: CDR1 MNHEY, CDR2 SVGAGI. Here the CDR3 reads CASSYWDSFQETQYF. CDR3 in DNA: TGTGCCAGCAGTTACTGGGACAGTTTCCAAGAGACCCAGTACTTC.

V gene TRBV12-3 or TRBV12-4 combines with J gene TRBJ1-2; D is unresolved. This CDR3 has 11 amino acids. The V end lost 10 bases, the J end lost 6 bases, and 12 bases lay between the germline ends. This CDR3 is CATQLVDGYTF. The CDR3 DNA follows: TGTGCCACCCAATTAGTGGATGGCTACACCTTC.

The CDR3, as DNA: TGTGCCAGCAGCCAAGTGTCGCTCGGTGGCTACACCTTC. Protein: CASSQVSLGGYTF. This chain uses TRBV14 with TRBJ1-2; D gene unclear. Germline V gene lookup returns CDR1 SGHDN and CDR2 FVKESK. V lost 1 base and J lost 7, with 10 bases in between. The CDR3 length is 13 residues.

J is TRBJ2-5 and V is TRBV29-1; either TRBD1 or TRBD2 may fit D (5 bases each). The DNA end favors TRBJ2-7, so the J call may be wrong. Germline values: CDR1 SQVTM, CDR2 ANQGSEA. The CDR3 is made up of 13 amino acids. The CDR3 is CSVAGGGWSEQYF. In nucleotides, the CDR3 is TGCAGCGTTGCTGGTGGGGGATGGTCCGAGCAGTACTTC.

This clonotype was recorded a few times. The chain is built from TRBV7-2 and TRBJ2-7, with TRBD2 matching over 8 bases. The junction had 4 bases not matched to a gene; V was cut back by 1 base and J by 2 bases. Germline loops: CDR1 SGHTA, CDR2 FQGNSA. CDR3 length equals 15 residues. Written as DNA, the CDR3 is TGTGCCAGCAGCTTAGAAGCGGGGGACACCTACGAGCAGTACTTC. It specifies CASSLEAGDTYEQYF. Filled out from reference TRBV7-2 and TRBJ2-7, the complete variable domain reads GAGVSQSPSNKVTEKGKDVELRCDPISGHTALYWYRQSLGQGLEFLIYFQGNSAPDKSGLPSDRFSAERTGGSVSTLTIQRTQQEDSAVYLCASSLEAGDTYEQYFGPGTRLTVT.

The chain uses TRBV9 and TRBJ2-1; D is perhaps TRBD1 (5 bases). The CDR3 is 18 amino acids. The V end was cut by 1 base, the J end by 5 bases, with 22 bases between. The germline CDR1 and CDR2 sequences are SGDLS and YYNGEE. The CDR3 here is CASSVSQNFGEGDNEQFF. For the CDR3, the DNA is TGTGCCAGCAGCGTAAGCCAGAACTTTGGGGAAGGGGACAATGAGCAGTTCTTC. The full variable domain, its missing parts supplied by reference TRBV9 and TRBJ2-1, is DSGVTQTPKHLITATGQRVTLRCSPRSGDLSVYWYQQSLDQGLQFLIQYYNGEERAKGNILERFSAQQFPDLHSELNLSSLELGDSALYFCASSVSQNFGEGDNEQFFGPGTRLTVL.

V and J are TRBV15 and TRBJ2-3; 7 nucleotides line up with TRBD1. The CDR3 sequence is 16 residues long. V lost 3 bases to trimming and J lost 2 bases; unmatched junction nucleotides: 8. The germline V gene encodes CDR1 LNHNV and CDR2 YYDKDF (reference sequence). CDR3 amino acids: CATSSRGGLITDTQYF. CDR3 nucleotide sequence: TGTGCCACCAGCAGCAGAGGGGGCCTTATCACAGATACGCAGTATTTT.

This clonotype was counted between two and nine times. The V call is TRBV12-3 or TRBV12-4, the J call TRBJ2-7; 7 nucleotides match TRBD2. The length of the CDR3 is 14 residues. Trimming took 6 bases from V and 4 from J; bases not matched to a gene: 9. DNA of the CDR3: TGTGCCAGCAGCCTCCAGGGACTAACTTACGAGCAGTACTTC. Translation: CASSLQGLTYEQYF.

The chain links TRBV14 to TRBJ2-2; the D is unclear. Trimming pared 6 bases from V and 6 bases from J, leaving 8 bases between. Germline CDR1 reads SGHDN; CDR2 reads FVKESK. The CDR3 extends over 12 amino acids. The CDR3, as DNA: TGTGCCAGCAGGACAACTGCCGGGGAGCTGTTTTTT. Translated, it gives CASRTTAGELFF. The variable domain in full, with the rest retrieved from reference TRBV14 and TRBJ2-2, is EAGVTQFPSHSVIEKGQTVTLRCDPISGHDNLYWYRRVMGKEIKFLLHFVKESKQDESGMPNNRFLAERTGGTYSTLKVQPAELEDSGVYFCASRTTAGELFFGEGSRLTVL.

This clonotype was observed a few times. CDR3 sequence (DNA): TGTGCCAGCAGCGTGGGAGGCAGAAACTACGAGCAGTACTTC. Amino acid sequence: CASSVGGRNYEQYF. The rearrangement uses TRBV5-5 and TRBJ2-5; a weak D match, TRBD2 (6 bases). The J call may be incorrect, as the DNA end agrees better with TRBJ2-7. This CDR3 is 14 amino acids long. The germline gives CDR1 SGHKS, CDR2 YYEKEE (reference sequence).

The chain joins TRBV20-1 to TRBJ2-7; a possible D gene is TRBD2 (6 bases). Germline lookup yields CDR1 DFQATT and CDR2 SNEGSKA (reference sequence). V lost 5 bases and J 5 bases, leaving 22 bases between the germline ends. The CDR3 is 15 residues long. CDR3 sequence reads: CSAGHSAGWANEQYF. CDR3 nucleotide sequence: TGCAGTGCTGGACACTCGGCGGGATGGGCGAACGAGCAGTACTTC.

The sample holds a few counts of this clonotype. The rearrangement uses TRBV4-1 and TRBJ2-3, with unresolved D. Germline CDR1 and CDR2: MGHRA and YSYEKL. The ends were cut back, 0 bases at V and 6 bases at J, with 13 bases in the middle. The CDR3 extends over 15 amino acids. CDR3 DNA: TGCGCCAGCAGCCAAGATTTTACCGGTGGCGATACGCAGTATTTT. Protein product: CASSQDFTGGDTQYF.

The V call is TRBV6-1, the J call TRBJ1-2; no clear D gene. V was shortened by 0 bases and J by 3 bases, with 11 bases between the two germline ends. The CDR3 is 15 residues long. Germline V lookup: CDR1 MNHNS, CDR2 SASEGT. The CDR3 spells CASSEAIGTDYGYTF. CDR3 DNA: TGTGCCAGCAGTGAAGCTATCGGCACCGACTATGGCTACACCTTC.

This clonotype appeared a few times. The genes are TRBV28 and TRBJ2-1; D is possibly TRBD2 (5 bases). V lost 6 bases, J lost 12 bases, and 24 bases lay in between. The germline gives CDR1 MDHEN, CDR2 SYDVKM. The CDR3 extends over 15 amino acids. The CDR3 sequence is CASRTDFEPQGRQFF. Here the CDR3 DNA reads TGTGCCAGCAGGACGGACTTCGAGCCTCAAGGGAGGCAGTTCTTC.

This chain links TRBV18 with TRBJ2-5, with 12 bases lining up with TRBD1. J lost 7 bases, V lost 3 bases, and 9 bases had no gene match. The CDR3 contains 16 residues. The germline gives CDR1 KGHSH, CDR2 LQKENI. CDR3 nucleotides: TGTGCCAGCTCACCGCGGGGGACAGGGGGCCGAGGGACCCAGTACTTC. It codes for CASSPRGTGGRGTQYF.

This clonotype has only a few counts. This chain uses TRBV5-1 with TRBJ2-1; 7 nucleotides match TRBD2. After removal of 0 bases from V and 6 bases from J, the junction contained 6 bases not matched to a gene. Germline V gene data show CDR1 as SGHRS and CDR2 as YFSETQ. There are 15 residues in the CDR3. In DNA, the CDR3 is TGCGCCAGCAGCTTGGAGTCTAGCGGTCGCAATGAGCAGTTCTTC. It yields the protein CASSLESSGRNEQFF. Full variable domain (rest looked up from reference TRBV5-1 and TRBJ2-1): KAGVTQTPRYLIKTRGQQVTLSCSPISGHRSVSWYQQTPGQGLQFLFEYFSETQRNKGNFPGRFSGRQFSNSRSEMNVSTLELGDSALYLCASSLESSGRNEQFFGPGTRLTVL.

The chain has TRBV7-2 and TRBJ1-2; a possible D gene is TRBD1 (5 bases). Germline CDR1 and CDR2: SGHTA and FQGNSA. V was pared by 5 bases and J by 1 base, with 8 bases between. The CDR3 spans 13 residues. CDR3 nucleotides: TGTGCCAGCAGCGTTGACAGTAACTATGGCTACACCTTC. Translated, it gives CASSVDSNYGYTF.

The CDR3 sequence is CASSPTSPGLTSYEQYF. The CDR3 region has the DNA TGTGCCAGCAGCCCTACGAGTCCGGGACTGACTTCCTACGAGCAGTACTTC. The V call is TRBV9, the J call TRBJ2-5; D possibly corresponds to TRBD2 (6 bases). The J call could be wrong; TRBJ2-7 is a better fit for the DNA end. Germline assignment: CDR1 SGDLS and CDR2 YYNGEE. This CDR3 is built from 17 residues.

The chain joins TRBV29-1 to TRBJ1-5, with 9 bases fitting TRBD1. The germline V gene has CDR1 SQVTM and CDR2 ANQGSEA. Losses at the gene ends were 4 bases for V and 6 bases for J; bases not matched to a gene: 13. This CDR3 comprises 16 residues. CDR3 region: CSVGARRTGVSQPQHF. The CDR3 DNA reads TGCAGCGTTGGAGCAAGACGGACAGGGGTGAGTCAGCCCCAGCATTTT. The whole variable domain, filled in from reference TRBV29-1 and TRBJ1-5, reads SAVISQKPSRDICQRGTSLTIQCQVDSQVTMMFWYRQQPGQSLTLIATANQGSEATYESGFVIDKFPISRPNLTFSTLTVSNMSPEDSSIYLCSVGARRTGVSQPQHFGDGTRLSIL.